This T cell receptor beta chain is from a study of blood T cell repertoires in COVID-19. The overall study: Whether acute or convalescent, the COVID-19 samples came from the United States, Italy and Spain. T cells, B-cell-depleted T cells, or PBMCs provided the cDNA or gDNA that served as material.

In the study's own analysis: Nucleated cell counts were estimated from reference gene primer amplification. Some clones are missing from TCRdb's copy, which holds only in-frame ones; the method was immunoSEQ multiplex PCR. V and J calls and clone size come straight from that table; D and trimming were deduced from the DNA. The sample has roughly 70,000 clones, 89% seen once. There are 17 residues in the CDR3. Looked up from germline, CDR1 is MNHNS and CDR2 is SASEGT. V was clipped by 0 bases and J by 3 bases; unmatched bases: 8. Sequencing input: peripheral blood. The chain joins TRBV6-1 to TRBJ2-3; 8 bases align to TRBD2. This TCR came from a man older than 75 with acute or convalescent COVID-19. The CDR3 region has the DNA TGTGCCAGCAGTGAAGCAGAAAAGCTAGCGGGTACAGATACGCAGTATTTT. Protein product: CASSEAEKLAGTDTQYF.